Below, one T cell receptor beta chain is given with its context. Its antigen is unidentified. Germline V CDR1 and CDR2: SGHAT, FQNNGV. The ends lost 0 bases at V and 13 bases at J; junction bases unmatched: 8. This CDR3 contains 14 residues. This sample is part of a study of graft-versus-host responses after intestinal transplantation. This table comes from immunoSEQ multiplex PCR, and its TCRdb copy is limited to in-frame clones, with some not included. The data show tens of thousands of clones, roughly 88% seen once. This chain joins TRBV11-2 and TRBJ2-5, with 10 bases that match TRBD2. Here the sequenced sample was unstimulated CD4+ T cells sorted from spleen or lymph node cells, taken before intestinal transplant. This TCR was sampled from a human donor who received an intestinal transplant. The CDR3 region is CASSLDRASGGPYF. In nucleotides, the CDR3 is TGTGCCAGCAGCTTAGATCGCGCTAGCGGGGGCCCGTACTTC.